A single sample is the source of the 9 T cell receptor beta chains below, sequenced in a study of T cells after yellow fever vaccination (dated by TCRdb to about 2019). The treatment or condition tag for this specimen amounts to: live attenuated yellow fever vaccine strain. Library generation was performed with 5' RACE. Sequenced using an Illumina NovaSeq 6000. Using fastp trimming at Q25 and MiXCR clonotype assembly, TCRdb reanalyzed the public sequencing data and kept in-frame beta chains. Each entry merges the rows of one CDR3 protein and shows their most common DNA and genes. This sample has about 170,000 distinct CDR3 sequences in its table, and approximately 11% of those were observed once. Approximately 34% of the sample belongs to the ten largest clones. The starting material was CD8+ T cells sorted from PBMCs, obtained 15 days after the yellow fever booster vaccination. Receptors originate from a man aged 18-30 years who received the YFV17D yellow fever vaccine.

This clonotype was recorded at least ten times. V gene TRBV7-9 combines with J gene TRBJ1-1; 8 nucleotides match TRBD1. CDR1 and CDR2 (germline): SEHNR, FQNEAQ (reference sequence). The CDR3 contains 14 residues. Losses at the gene ends were 7 bases for V and 2 bases for J; bases not matched to a gene: 6. The CDR3 protein is CASTFTGGNTEAFF. The CDR3, as DNA: TGTGCCAGCACCTTTACAGGGGGAAACACTGAAGCTTTCTTT.

This rearrangement joins TRBV9 to TRBJ2-1; tentatively, D is TRBD2 (5 bases). The germline V gene encodes CDR1 SGDLS and CDR2 YYNGEE. This CDR3 region has 11 residues. V was clipped by 2 bases and J by 10 bases, with 7 bases between them. DNA for the CDR3: TGTGCCAGCAGCGTTCCGGGGGAGCAGTTCTTC. The encoded protein is CASSVPGEQFF.

The table lists this clonotype with a few counts. The rearrangement uses TRBV3-1 and TRBJ1-1; D is unclear. This CDR3 has 13 amino acids. Germline V CDR1 and CDR2: LGHDT, YNNKEL (reference sequence). The V and J ends lost 1 base and 4 bases respectively, with 7 bases between them. The CDR3: CASSQVLGTEAFF. For the CDR3, the DNA is TGTGCCAGCAGCCAAGTCCTGGGCACTGAAGCTTTCTTT.

This clonotype was picked up a small number of times. This sequence joins TRBV20-1 and TRBJ1-2; unclear D gene. V was pared by 0 bases and J by 0 bases, with 8 bases between. The CDR3 runs to 14 residues. CDR1 and CDR2 from the germline V gene are DFQATT and SNEGSKA (reference sequence). The CDR3 DNA reads as TGCAGTGCTAGAGAGACACGGACTAACTATGGCTACACCTTC. This codes for CSARETRTNYGYTF.

The chain joins TRBV7-9 to TRBJ2-2, with D maybe TRBD2 (5 bases). The CDR3 extends over 14 amino acids. Germline V gene data show CDR1 as SEHNR and CDR2 as FQNEAQ (reference sequence). Between the trimmed V and J ends, which lost 5 bases and 1 base, there was a span of 8 bases. The CDR3 loop is CASSTLGNTGELFF. CDR3 coding DNA: TGTGCCAGCAGCACACTAGGGAACACCGGGGAGCTGTTTTTT.

The gene calls are TRBV11-2 and TRBJ2-7; D call uncertain. This CDR3 region has 13 residues. Per germline, CDR1 SGHAT and CDR2 FQNNGV. The V gene lost 5 bases and the J gene lost 2 bases, with 10 bases spanning the gap. The CDR3 loop reads CASSHDAAYEQYF. The DNA of the CDR3 is TGTGCCAGCAGCCACGACGCGGCCTACGAGCAGTACTTC.

V gene TRBV6-2 or TRBV6-3 combines with J gene TRBJ2-7; 7 positions match TRBD1. Per the germline V gene, CDR1 is MNHEY and CDR2 is SVGEGT. With 5 bases clipped from V and 3 bases from J, the junction kept 7 bases outside the gene matches. CDR3 length: 14 residues. The CDR3 sequence is CASSRQGYGYEQYF. CDR3 DNA sequence: TGTGCCAGCAGTAGACAGGGATACGGCTACGAGCAGTACTTC.

This clonotype was recorded a few times. This rearrangement joins TRBV11-2 to TRBJ2-2; 7 bases match TRBD1. The V gene's germline CDR1 is SGHAT and CDR2 FQNNGV. With V trimmed by 11 bases and J by 2 bases, 2 bases remained unmatched. There are 12 residues in the CDR3. CDR3 in amino acids: CAGTDNTGELFF. DNA of the CDR3: TGTGCCGGGACAGATAACACCGGGGAGCTGTTTTTT.

This clonotype showed up just a few times. The V call is TRBV9, the J call TRBJ2-1; TRBD2 might be the D (5 bases). Looked up from germline, CDR1 is SGDLS and CDR2 is YYNGEE. V lost 2 bases and J 0 bases, leaving 12 bases between the germline ends. This CDR3 spans 16 amino acids. CDR3 in amino acids: CASSVHVGSSYNEQFF. As DNA, the CDR3 is TGTGCCAGCAGCGTTCACGTGGGGAGCTCCTACAATGAGCAGTTCTTC.